The source of this TCR beta chain is a study of cytomegalovirus exposure and HLA in healthy donors. The PCR employed 60 Vbeta primers together with 13 Jbeta primers. Original handling: In a later analysis, the count reached some 88 million unique TCR beta chains, with about 10 million shared. Profiled with immunoSEQ multiplex PCR; TCRdb holds only in-frame clones, not every one. V and J calls and clone size are copied from that table; D and trimming were computed from the DNA. The data show about 100,000 clones, less than 85% seen once. Deletions cut 2 bases from V and 0 bases from J, with 14 bases between. Per the germline V gene, CDR1 is SGDLS and CDR2 is YYNGEE. The CDR3 covers 16 residues. Turning to this clone: Its target is unknown.

Study-wide findings and caveats: Previous analysis showed most TCR beta V segments were productive about 90% or about 30% of the time. In vitro work confirmed that three CMV-associated chains recognize CMV antigens.

The rearrangement uses TRBV9 and TRBJ1-1, with TRBD1 as a possible D gene (6 bases). The sample consisted of PBMCs. The TCR originated in a woman aged 55-70 years in good health and CMV-seropositive. This chain's CDR3 is CASSVGGGVLNTEAFF. CDR3 DNA: TGTGCCAGCAGCGTCGGAGGGGGGGTACTGAACACTGAAGCTTTCTTT.